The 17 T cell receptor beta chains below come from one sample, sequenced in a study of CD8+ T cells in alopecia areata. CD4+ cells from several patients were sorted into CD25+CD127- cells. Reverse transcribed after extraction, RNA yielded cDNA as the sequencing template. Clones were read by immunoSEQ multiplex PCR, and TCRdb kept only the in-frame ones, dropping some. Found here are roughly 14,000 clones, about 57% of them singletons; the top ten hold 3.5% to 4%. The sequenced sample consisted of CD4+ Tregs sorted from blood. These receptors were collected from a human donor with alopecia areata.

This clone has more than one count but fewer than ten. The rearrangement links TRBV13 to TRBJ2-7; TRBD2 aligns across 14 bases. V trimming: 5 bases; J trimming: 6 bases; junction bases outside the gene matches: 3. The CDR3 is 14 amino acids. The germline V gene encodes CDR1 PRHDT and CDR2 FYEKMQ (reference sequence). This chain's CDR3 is CASSRLAGGLEQYF. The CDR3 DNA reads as TGTGCCAGCAGCCGACTAGCGGGAGGGCTCGAGCAGTACTTC.

For the CDR3, the DNA is TGCGCCAGCAGCCGCGGAACGTACGAGCAGTACTTC. It is translated as CASSRGTYEQYF. The chain couples TRBV5-1 to TRBJ2-7; D gene ambiguous. The CDR3 runs 12 residues. V gave up 4 bases and J gave up 4 bases, with 9 bases separating them. CDR1 is SGHRS, CDR2 YFSETQ, per germline.

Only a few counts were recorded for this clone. The CDR3 coding sequence is TGTGCCAGCAGCTTAGTAGCGGGAGGCACAGATACGCAGTATTTT. Translated, it gives CASSLVAGGTDTQYF. J is TRBJ2-3 and V is TRBV7-9; 9 nucleotides agree with TRBD2. The V gene's germline CDR1 is SEHNR and CDR2 FQNEAQ (reference sequence). The V and J ends lost 1 base and 1 base, in that order; junction bases with no gene match: 0. The CDR3 loop spans 15 amino acids. Variable domain in full (rest from reference TRBV7-9 and TRBJ2-3): DTGVSQNPRHKITKRGQNVTFRCDPISEHNRLYWYRQTLGQGPEFLTYFQNEAQLEKSRLLSDRFSAERPKGSFSTLEIQRTEQGDSAMYLCASSLVAGGTDTQYFGPGTRLTVL.

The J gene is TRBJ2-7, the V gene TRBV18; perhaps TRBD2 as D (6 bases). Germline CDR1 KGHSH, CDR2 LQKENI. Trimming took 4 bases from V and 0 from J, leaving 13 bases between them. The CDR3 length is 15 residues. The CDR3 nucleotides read TGTGCCAGCTCACGGGACTCCACAAGCTCCTACGAGCAGTACTTC. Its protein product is CASSRDSTSSYEQYF.

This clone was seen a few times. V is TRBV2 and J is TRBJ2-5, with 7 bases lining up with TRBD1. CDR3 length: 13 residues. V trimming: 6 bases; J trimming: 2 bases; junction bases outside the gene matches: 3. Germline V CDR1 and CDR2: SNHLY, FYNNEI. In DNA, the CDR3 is TGTGCCAGCAGCCGGGACAGACAAGAGACCCAGTACTTC. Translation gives CASSRDRQETQYF.

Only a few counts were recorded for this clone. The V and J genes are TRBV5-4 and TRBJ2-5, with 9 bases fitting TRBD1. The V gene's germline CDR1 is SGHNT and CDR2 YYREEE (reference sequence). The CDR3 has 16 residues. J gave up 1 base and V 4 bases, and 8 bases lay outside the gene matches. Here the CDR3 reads CASSREVGQGQETQYF. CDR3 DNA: TGTGCCAGCAGCAGGGAGGTGGGACAGGGCCAAGAGACCCAGTACTTC.

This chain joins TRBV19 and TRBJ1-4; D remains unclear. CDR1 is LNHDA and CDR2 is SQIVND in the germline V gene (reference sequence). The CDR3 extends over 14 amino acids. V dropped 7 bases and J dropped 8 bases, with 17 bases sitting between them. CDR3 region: CASTAGVRREKLFF. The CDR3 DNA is TGTGCCAGTACTGCTGGGGTGCGGAGGGAAAAACTGTTTTTT.

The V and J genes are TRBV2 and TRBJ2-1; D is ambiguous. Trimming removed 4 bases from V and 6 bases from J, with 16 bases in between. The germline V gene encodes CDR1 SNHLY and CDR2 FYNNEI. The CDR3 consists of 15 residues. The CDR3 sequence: CASSVLASRGNEQFF. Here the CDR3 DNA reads TGTGCCAGCAGTGTACTGGCTAGTAGAGGCAATGAGCAGTTCTTC.

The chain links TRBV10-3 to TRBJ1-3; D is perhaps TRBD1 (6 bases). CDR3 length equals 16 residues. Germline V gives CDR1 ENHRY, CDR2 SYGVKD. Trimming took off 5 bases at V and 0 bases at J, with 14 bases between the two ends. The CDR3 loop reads CAISRSTGYSGNTIYF. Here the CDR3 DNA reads TGTGCCATCAGTCGCTCAACAGGGTACTCTGGAAACACCATATATTTT.

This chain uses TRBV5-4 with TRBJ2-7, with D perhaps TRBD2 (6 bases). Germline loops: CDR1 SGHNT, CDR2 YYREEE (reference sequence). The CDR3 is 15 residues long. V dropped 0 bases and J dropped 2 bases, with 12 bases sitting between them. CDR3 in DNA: TGTGCCAGCAGCTTGGCCAGTAGCGGTACCTACGAGCAGTACTTC. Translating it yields CASSLASSGTYEQYF.

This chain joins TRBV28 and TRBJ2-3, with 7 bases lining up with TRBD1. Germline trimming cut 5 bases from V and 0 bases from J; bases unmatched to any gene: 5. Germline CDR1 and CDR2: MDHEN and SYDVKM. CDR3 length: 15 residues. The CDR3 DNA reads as TGTGCCAGCAGTCTCTGGACAGGAAGCACAGATACGCAGTATTTT. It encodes CASSLWTGSTDTQYF.

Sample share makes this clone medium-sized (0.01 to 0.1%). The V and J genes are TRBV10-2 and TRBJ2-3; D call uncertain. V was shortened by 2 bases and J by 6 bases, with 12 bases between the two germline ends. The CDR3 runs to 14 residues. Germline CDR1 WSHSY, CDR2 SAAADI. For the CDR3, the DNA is TGCGCCAGCAGTGAGCCCCGACTGGGGGATACGCAGTATTTT. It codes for CASSEPRLGDTQYF.

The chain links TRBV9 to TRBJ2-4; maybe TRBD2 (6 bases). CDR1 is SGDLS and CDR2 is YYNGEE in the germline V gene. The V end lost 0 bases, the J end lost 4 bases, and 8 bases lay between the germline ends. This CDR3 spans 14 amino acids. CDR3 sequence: CASSVGGDKNIQYF. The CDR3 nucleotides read TGTGCCAGCAGCGTAGGGGGGGATAAAAACATTCAGTACTTC.

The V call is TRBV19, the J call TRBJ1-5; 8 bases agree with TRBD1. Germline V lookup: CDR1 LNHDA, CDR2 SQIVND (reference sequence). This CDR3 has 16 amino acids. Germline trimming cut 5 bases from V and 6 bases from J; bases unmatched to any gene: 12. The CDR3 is CASSPRTGRVGQPQHF. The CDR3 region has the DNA TGTGCCAGTAGTCCACGGACAGGGAGGGTGGGTCAGCCCCAGCATTTT.

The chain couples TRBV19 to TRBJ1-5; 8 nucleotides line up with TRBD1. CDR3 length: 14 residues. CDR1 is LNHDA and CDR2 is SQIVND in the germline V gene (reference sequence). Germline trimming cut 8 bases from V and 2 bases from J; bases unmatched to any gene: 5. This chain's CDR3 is CASWTGTGNQPQHF. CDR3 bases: TGTGCCAGTTGGACAGGGACGGGCAATCAGCCCCAGCATTTT.

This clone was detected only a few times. Written as DNA, the CDR3 is TGCGCCAGCAGCCAAGCCATGGGTGGGATAACTGAAAAACTGTTTTTT. Translation gives CASSQAMGGITEKLFF. The rearrangement joins TRBV4-1 to TRBJ1-4, with D hard to call. Trimming pared 1 base from V and 7 bases from J, leaving 16 bases between. There are 16 residues in the CDR3. The germline CDR1 and CDR2 sequences are MGHRA and YSYEKL.

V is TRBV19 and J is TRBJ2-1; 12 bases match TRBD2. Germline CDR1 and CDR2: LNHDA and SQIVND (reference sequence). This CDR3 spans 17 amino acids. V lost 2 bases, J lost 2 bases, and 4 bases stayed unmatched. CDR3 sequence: CASSIRLAGAPYNEQFF. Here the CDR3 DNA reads TGTGCCAGTAGTATACGACTAGCGGGAGCCCCCTACAATGAGCAGTTCTTC.